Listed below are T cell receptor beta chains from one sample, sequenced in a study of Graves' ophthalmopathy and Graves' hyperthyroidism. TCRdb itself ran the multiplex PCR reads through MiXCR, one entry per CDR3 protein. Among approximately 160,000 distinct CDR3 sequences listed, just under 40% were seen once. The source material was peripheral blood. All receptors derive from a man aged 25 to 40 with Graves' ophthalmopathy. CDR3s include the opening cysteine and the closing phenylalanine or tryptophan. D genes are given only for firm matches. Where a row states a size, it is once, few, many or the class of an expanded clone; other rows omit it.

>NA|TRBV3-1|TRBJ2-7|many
CASSPGSSYEQYF
TGTGCCAGCAGCCCCGGTTCGTCCTACGAGCAGTACTTC
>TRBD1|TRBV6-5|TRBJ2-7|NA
CASSYLGTEYEQYF
TGTGCCAGCAGTTACCTTGGGACAGAATACGAGCAGTACTTC
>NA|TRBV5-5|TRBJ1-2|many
CASNPRETNYGYTF
TGTGCCAGCAACCCCAGGGAGACTAACTATGGCTACACCTTC
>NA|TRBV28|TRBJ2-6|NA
CASSSPGRGANVLTF
TGTGCCAGCAGTTCTCCAGGGAGGGGGGCCAACGTCCTGACTTTC
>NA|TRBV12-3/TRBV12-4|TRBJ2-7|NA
CASRWGPLTYEQYF
TGTGCCAGCAGATGGGGGCCACTCACCTACGAGCAGTACTTC
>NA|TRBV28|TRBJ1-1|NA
CASSEVAYTNTEAFF
TGTGCCAGCAGTGAAGTGGCGTACACGAACACTGAAGCTTTCTTT
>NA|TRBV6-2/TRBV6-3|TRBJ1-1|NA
CASSYRVATEAFF
TGTGCCAGCAGTTACCGCGTGGCAACTGAAGCTTTCTTT
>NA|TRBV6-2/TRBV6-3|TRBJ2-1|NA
CASSYVGTTQFF
TGTGCCAGCAGTTACGTGGGAACCACCCAGTTCTTC
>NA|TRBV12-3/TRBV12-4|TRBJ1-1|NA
CASSSGREAFF
TGTGCCAGCAGTTCCGGGAGAGAAGCTTTCTTT
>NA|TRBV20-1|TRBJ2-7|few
CSAMRGTSGTKEQYF
TGCAGTGCTATGCGAGGGACTTCGGGGACGAAGGAGCAGTACTTC
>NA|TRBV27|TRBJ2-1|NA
CASSYDYYNEQFF
TGTGCCAGCAGTTACGACTACTACAATGAGCAGTTCTTC
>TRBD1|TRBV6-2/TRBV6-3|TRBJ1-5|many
CASSRDRVLPQHF
TGTGCCAGCAGCAGGGACAGGGTCTTGCCCCAGCATTTT
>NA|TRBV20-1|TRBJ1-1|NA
CSARGRGFEAFF
TGCAGTGCTAGAGGACGGGGTTTTGAAGCTTTCTTT
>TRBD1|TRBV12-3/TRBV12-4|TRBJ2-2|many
CASRTGGPGELFF
TGTGCCAGCAGAACAGGGGGCCCCGGGGAGCTGTTTTTT
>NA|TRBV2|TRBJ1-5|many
CASRDSNNQPQHF
TGTGCCAGCAGGGACAGCAACAATCAGCCCCAGCATTTT
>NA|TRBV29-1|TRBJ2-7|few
CSVWAGPYEQYF
TGCAGCGTTTGGGCAGGACCCTACGAGCAGTACTTC
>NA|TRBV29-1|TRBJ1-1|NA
CSVVGVTYTEAFF
TGCAGCGTTGTCGGTGTCACTTACACTGAAGCTTTCTTT
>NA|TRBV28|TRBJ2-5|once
CASSPTWALETQYF
TGTGCCAGCAGTCCAACATGGGCCCTCGAGACCCAGTACTTC
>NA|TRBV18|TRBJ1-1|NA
CASSLSRPGDDTEAFF
TGTGCCAGCTCACTCAGCCGGCCCGGGGATGACACTGAAGCTTTCTTT
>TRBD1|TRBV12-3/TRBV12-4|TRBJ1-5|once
CASSQGGVQPQHF
TGTGCCAGCAGCCAGGGGGGGGTTCAGCCCCAGCATTTT
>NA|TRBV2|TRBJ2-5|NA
CASSGGLAQETQYF
TGTGCCAGCAGTGGGGGACTTGCCCAAGAGACCCAGTACTTC
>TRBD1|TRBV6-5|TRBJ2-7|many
CASSHLGDRGYEQYF
TGTGCCAGCAGTCACCTCGGGGACAGGGGTTACGAGCAGTACTTC
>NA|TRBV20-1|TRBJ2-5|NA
CSARDGGSQETQYF
TGCAGTGCTAGAGATGGGGGCAGCCAAGAGACCCAGTACTTC
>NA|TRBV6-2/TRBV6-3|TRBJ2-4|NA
CASRALAKTSSKNIQYF
TGTGCCAGCAGAGCGCTAGCCAAAACGTCGTCCAAAAACATTCAGTACTTC
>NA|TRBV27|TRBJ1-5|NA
CASSWTYQQPQHF
TGTGCCAGCAGTTGGACGTACCAGCAGCCCCAGCATTTT
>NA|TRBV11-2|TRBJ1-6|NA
CASSLEYINSPLHF
TGTGCCAGCAGCTTAGAATACATTAATTCACCCCTCCACTTT
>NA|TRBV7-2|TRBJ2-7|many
CASSGGGAGDYEQYF
TGTGCCAGCAGCGGGGGCGGCGCGGGCGACTACGAGCAGTACTTC
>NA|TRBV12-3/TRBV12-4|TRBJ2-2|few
CASQGGWGNTGELFF
TGTGCCAGCCAGGGGGGATGGGGGAACACCGGGGAGCTGTTTTTT
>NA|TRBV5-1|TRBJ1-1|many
CASSLGRYNTEAFF
TGCGCCAGCAGCTTGGGGCGGTACAACACTGAAGCTTTCTTT
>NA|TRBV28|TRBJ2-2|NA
CASTRLDLSGELFF
TGTGCCAGCACACGACTGGATCTCTCCGGGGAGCTGTTTTTT
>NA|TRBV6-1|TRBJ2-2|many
CASSEASGGWAGELFF
TGTGCCAGCAGTGAAGCGTCTGGGGGGTGGGCCGGGGAGCTGTTTTTT
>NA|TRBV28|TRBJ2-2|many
CASRGGTGELFF
TGTGCCAGCAGGGGTGGAACCGGGGAGCTGTTTTTT
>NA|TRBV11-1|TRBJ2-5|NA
CASSLAPSLAETQYF
TGTGCCAGCAGCTTAGCCCCCTCCCTCGCCGAGACCCAGTACTTC
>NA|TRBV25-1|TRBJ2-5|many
CASSSTVKETQYF
TGTGCCAGCAGTAGTACAGTGAAAGAGACCCAGTACTTC
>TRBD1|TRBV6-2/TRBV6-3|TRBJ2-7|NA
CASKRQGLMDEQYF
TGTGCCAGCAAAAGACAGGGGTTAATGGACGAGCAGTACTTC
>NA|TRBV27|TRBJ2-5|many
CANPTYQETQYF
TGTGCCAACCCAACGTACCAAGAGACCCAGTACTTC
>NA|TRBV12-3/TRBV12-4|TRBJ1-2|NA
CASSSSGIYGYTF
TGTGCCAGCAGTTCCTCAGGAATTTATGGCTACACCTTC
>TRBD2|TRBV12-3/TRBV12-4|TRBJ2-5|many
CASSFLLAGGETQYF
TGTGCCAGCAGTTTTCTCCTAGCGGGAGGGGAGACCCAGTACTTC
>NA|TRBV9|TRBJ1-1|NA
CASSVIGENTEAFF
TGTGCCAGCAGCGTTATTGGGGAGAACACTGAAGCTTTCTTT
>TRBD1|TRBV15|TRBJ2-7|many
CATSRATGIPRQDF
TGTGCCACCAGCAGAGCGACAGGGATCCCCCGTCAGGACTTC
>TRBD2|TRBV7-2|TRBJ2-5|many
CASSPIPGTSGEETQYF
TGTGCCAGCAGCCCAATTCCCGGGACTAGCGGTGAAGAGACCCAGTACTTC
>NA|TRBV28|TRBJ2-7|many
CASSLGGRPSYEQYF
TGTGCCAGCAGTTTGGGGGGACGTCCCTCCTACGAGCAGTACTTC
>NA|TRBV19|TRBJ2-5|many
CASSIEGVWETQYF
TGTGCCAGTAGTATCGAAGGGGTTTGGGAGACCCAGTACTTC
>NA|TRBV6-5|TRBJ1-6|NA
CASSYSRTHSPLHF
TGTGCCAGCAGTTACTCCCGGACCCACTCACCCCTCCACTTT
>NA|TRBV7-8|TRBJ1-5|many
CASSPSGGLGNQPQHF
TGTGCCAGCAGCCCATCGGGGGGGCTTGGCAATCAGCCCCAGCATTTT
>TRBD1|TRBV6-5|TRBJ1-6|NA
CASSFPGQGYSPLHF
TGTGCCAGCAGTTTCCCGGGACAGGGTTATTCACCCCTCCACTTT
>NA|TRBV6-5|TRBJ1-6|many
CASSYGQHNSPLHF
TGTGCCAGCAGTTACGGGCAGCATAATTCACCCCTCCACTTT
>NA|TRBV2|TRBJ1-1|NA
CASSGAFMNTEAFF
TGTGCCAGCAGTGGGGCCTTTATGAACACTGAAGCTTTCTTT
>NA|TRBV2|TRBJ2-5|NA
CASSGSGQETQYF
TGTGCCAGCAGTGGCTCAGGCCAAGAGACCCAGTACTTC
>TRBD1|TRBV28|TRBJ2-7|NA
CASSSIDRAPYEQYF
TGTGCCAGCAGTTCGATAGACAGGGCCCCCTACGAGCAGTACTTC
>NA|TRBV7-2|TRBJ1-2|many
CASSLGSNGYTF
TGTGCCAGCAGCTTGGGATCTAATGGCTACACCTTC
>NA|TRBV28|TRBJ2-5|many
CASLGQNQETQYF
TGTGCCAGCCTAGGACAAAACCAAGAGACCCAGTACTTC
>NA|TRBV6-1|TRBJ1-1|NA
CASSDAPENTEAFF
TGTGCCAGCAGTGACGCTCCCGAGAACACTGAAGCTTTCTTT
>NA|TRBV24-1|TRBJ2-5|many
CATSDPDQETQYF
TGTGCCACCAGTGATCCAGACCAAGAGACCCAGTACTTC
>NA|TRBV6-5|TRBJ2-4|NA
CASMPRGFSIQYF
TGTGCCAGCATGCCAAGGGGCTTCAGCATTCAGTACTTC
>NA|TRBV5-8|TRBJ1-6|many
CASSLGQNSPLHF
TGTGCCAGCAGCTTGGGACAGAACTCACCCCTCCACTTT
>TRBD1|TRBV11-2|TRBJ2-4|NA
CASSLPGQGASIQYF
TGTGCCAGCAGCTTACCGGGACAGGGGGCAAGCATTCAGTACTTC
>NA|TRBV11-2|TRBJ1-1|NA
CASSLWNRGGMNTEAFF
TGTGCCAGCAGCTTATGGAATAGGGGGGGGATGAACACTGAAGCTTTCTTT
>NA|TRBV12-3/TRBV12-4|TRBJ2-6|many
CASSLFIGSGANVLTF
TGTGCCAGCAGTTTATTTATAGGGTCTGGGGCCAACGTCCTGACTTTC
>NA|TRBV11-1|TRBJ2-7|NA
CASSPVWDFSSYEQYF
TGTGCCAGCAGCCCCGTCTGGGACTTTAGCTCCTACGAGCAGTACTTC